This is a list of T cell receptor beta chains from one sample in a study of T cell changes during pregnancy in multiple sclerosis. Sequenced by immunoSEQ multiplex PCR; TCRdb stores in-frame clones only, minus some. This table has about 28,000 clones, about 92% appearing once. The sequenced sample was CD4+ T cells from peripheral blood mononuclear cells, obtained after pregnancy. The receptors were gathered from a female donor with multiple sclerosis, enrolled in a pregnancy study. Each CDR3 is given with its conserved first and last residue. A D gene is named only where the DNA matches it firmly. Size tells how often a clone was seen (once, few, many) or the class of an expanded clone, and some rows leave it out.

>TRBD1|few|TRBJ1-1|14|TRBV19
TGTGCCAGTAGTTTTACACAGGGGGCCACTGAAGCTTTCTTT
CASSFTQGATEAFF
>NA|NA|TRBJ1-1|17|TRBV7-9
TGTGCCAGCAGCTTAGGGGCCGGGGGGATATTGAACACTGAAGCTTTCTTT
CASSLGAGGILNTEAFF
>NA|NA|TRBJ2-7|11|TRBV9
TGTGCCAGCAGCGGCCGGGGCGAGCAGTACTTC
CASSGRGEQYF
>NA|NA|TRBJ2-7|14|TRBV7-9
TGTGCCAGCAGCCAGCAGGGAAATGCAATCGAGCAGTACTTC
CASSQQGNAIEQYF
>NA|NA|TRBJ2-5|14|TRBV7-7
TGTGCCAGCAGCTCAACAGGGATAGCAGAGACCCAGTACTTC
CASSSTGIAETQYF
>NA|NA|TRBJ2-7|14|TRBV18
TGTGCCAGCTCACCAGACCGGGGATCCTACGAGCAGTACTTC
CASSPDRGSYEQYF
>TRBD1|NA|TRBJ2-7|16|TRBV2
TGTGCCAGCAGTGAGTCTCGGACAGGGTCACACTACGAGCAGTACTTC
CASSESRTGSHYEQYF
>NA|NA|TRBJ1-1|13|TRBV27
TGTGCCAGCAGTCGCACAGTAAATACTGAAGCTTTCTTT
CASSRTVNTEAFF
>TRBD1|NA|TRBJ2-7|15|TRBV7-6
TGTGCCAGCAGCTTGGGGGACAGGAACTCCTACGAGCAGTACTTC
CASSLGDRNSYEQYF
>NA|NA|TRBJ1-2|14|TRBV7-2
TGTGCCAGCAGCTTAGTGCAGGGCAACTATGGCTACACCTTC
CASSLVQGNYGYTF
>NA|NA|TRBJ1-1|11|TRBV30
TGTGCCTGGGGAGGATGGGCTGAAGCTTTCTTT
CAWGGWAEAFF
>NA|NA|TRBJ2-7|14|TRBV18
TGTGCCAGCCGTGAAGCAGGTGCGACCTACGAGCAGTACTTC
CASREAGATYEQYF
>TRBD2|NA|TRBJ2-7|15|TRBV5-5
TGTGCCAGCAGCCTCGGGACTAGCGGGAGCTACGAGCAGTACTTC
CASSLGTSGSYEQYF
>NA|NA|TRBJ1-3|17|TRBV9
TGTGCCAGCAGCCCCGGACAGCTGATAAGAACTGGAAACACCATATATTTT
CASSPGQLIRTGNTIYF
>TRBD2|NA|TRBJ2-3|13|TRBV2
TGTGCCACACGGAAAGCGGGAGAGGATACGCAGTATTTT
CATRKAGEDTQYF
>NA|NA|TRBJ2-7|14|TRBV7-8
TGTGCTAGCAGCTTAGAAGTATTTAGCTGGGAGCAGTACTTC
CASSLEVFSWEQYF
>NA|NA|TRBJ2-3|19|TRBV4-3
TGCGCCAGCAGCCAAGATTGGGGGGAGGATGATATTGGCACAGATACGCAGTATTTT
CASSQDWGEDDIGTDTQYF
>TRBD1|NA|TRBJ2-5|13|TRBV10-3
TGTGCCATCAGTACGACAGGGATGGAGACCCAGTACTTC
CAISTTGMETQYF
>TRBD1|NA|TRBJ1-2|14|TRBV7-2
TGTGCCAGCAGCTTAGCCGACAGGGGGGGTGGCTACACCTTC
CASSLADRGGGYTF
>TRBD1|NA|TRBJ1-2|19|TRBV12-5
TGTGCTAGTGGTCCCTTAAGGACAGGGGAAGCCCTAATTAACTATGGCTACACCTTC
CASGPLRTGEALINYGYTF
>NA|NA|TRBJ2-7|15|TRBV9
TGTGCCAGCAGCGTAGCTATAACGTCTACCTACGAGCAGTACTTC
CASSVAITSTYEQYF
>TRBD1|NA|TRBJ1-5|14|TRBV9
TGTGCCAGCAGCTTAGGGGGCATCTATCAGCCCCAGCATTTT
CASSLGGIYQPQHF
>TRBD2|NA|TRBJ2-3|15|TRBV5-1
TGCGCCAGCAGCTTGAGTCTAGCGGGGGGGGGTACGCAGTATTTT
CASSLSLAGGGTQYF
>TRBD2|NA|TRBJ2-5|15|TRBV7-8
TGTGCCAGCAGATCTAGCGGAGCCTTTGTTGAGACCCAGTACTTC
CASRSSGAFVETQYF
>TRBD2|NA|TRBJ2-1|16|TRBV5-5
TGTGCCAGCAGCTTACTTGGGAGGCGGGGGGCAAATGAGCAGTTCTTC
CASSLLGRRGANEQFF
>NA|NA|TRBJ1-6|14|TRBV4-3
TGCGCCAGCAGCCAAGAGGGCAGGGGTTCACCCCTCCACTTT
CASSQEGRGSPLHF
>NA|once|TRBJ2-7|16|TRBV7-2
TGTGCCAGCAGCTTAGGGACCACAGGCCCAGCCTACGAGCAGTACTTC
CASSLGTTGPAYEQYF
>NA|NA|TRBJ1-2|11|TRBV29-1
TGCAGCGTCGGGGCAGGGGATGGCTACACCTTC
CSVGAGDGYTF
>TRBD2|NA|TRBJ2-7|16|TRBV27
TGTGCCAGCAGTTTAGGGACTAGCGGGAGTCTCTACGAGCAGTACTTC
CASSLGTSGSLYEQYF
>TRBD2|NA|TRBJ2-7|14|TRBV5-4
TGTGCCAGCAGACAAGCGGGAGGGCCCTACGAGCAGTACTTC
CASRQAGGPYEQYF
>NA|NA|TRBJ1-4|13|TRBV29-1
TGCAGCGTAAAGACAGGAGCTAATGAAAAACTGTTTTTT
CSVKTGANEKLFF
>TRBD1|few|TRBJ1-2|14|TRBV5-6
TGTGCCAGCAGCAAACAGCCGGGACAGGGTGGCTACACCTTC
CASSKQPGQGGYTF
>NA|NA|TRBJ2-1|16|TRBV10-3
TGTGCCATCAGTCTCATAGCGAAAAGCTCCTACAATGAGCAGTTCTTC
CAISLIAKSSYNEQFF
>NA|NA|TRBJ1-6|23|TRBV21-1
TGTGCCAGCAGCACCGGACAGTGGCTCGGCCAGGGGCTGAGTAGAGGGCATAATTCACCCCTCCACTTT
CASSTGQWLGQGLSRGHNSPLHF
>NA|NA|TRBJ1-2|11|TRBV30
TGTGCCTGGAGTGTTGGGGGCGTCAAAACCTTC
CAWSVGGVKTF
>TRBD1|NA|TRBJ2-6|15|TRBV14
TGTGCCAGCAGCCGGACAGGGTCTGGGGCCAACGTCCTGACTTTC
CASSRTGSGANVLTF
>NA|NA|TRBJ2-1|16|TRBV19
TGTGCCAGTAGGGAGGACGGGGGTCTTCGGAACAATGAGCAGTTCTTC
CASREDGGLRNNEQFF
>TRBD1|once|TRBJ2-7|15|TRBV7-2
TGTGCCAGCAGCTCCTCCCCGGGACAGGGGGACGAGCAGTACTTC
CASSSSPGQGDEQYF
>TRBD1|NA|TRBJ1-2|17|TRBV19
TGTGCCAGCTCGGATCGGGACAGGGGGCCTGGGTACCATGGCTACACCTTC
CASSDRDRGPGYHGYTF
>TRBD2|NA|TRBJ2-5|14|TRBV19
TGTGCCAGTACCCGGGGGGGGCACCAAGAGACCCAGTACTTC
CASTRGGHQETQYF
>NA|NA|TRBJ1-5|15|TRBV19
TGTGCCAGTAGTATAGACACCGCGGGGCATCAGCCCCAGCATTTT
CASSIDTAGHQPQHF
>TRBD1|NA|TRBJ2-5|16|TRBV6-5
TGTGCCAGCAGTTACTCGAACAGGGGGCTAGGGGAGACCCAGTACTTC
CASSYSNRGLGETQYF
>TRBD1|NA|TRBJ1-2|14|TRBV30
TGTGCCTGGTCCAGGGACAGGGGTAACTATGGCTACACCTTC
CAWSRDRGNYGYTF
>NA|NA|TRBJ2-5|15|TRBV5-1
TGCGCCAGCAGCTTGAACCCCGGTGGCCAAGAGACCCAGTACTTC
CASSLNPGGQETQYF
>NA|NA|TRBJ1-2|13|TRBV6-4
TGTGCCAGCAGTGACCTGGCAGGGGCTGGCTACACCTTC
CASSDLAGAGYTF
>NA|NA|TRBJ2-1|15|TRBV9
TGTGCCAGCAGCCCACTCACGGTCAGGTCCAATGAGCAGTTCTTC
CASSPLTVRSNEQFF
>NA|NA|TRBJ1-1|15|TRBV7-9
TGTGCCAGCAGCTTTTCTTCCAGTCGGGGGGGGCGGGCTTTCTTT
CASSFSSSRGGRAFF
>NA|NA|TRBJ2-1|15|TRBV7-2
TGTGCCAGCAGCTTAGACCCGACTAGTAACAATGAGCAGTTCTTC
CASSLDPTSNNEQFF
>NA|once|TRBJ1-5|17|TRBV6-1
TGTGCCAGCAGTGAAGCGCACATCTCGGGGGTGGGACAGCCCCAGCATTTT
CASSEAHISGVGQPQHF
>NA|NA|TRBJ1-1|14|TRBV6-1
TGTGCCAGCAGTGAAATCCCATTTCAGGGTGAAGCTTTCTTT
CASSEIPFQGEAFF
>NA|NA|TRBJ2-2|16|TRBV5-1
TGCGCCAGCAGCCCCCTCCGGTCCGCGAACACCGGGGAGCTGTTTTTT
CASSPLRSANTGELFF
>NA|NA|TRBJ2-5|14|TRBV5-1
TGCGCCAGCAGCTTGGCCTTAGGGGAAGAGACCCAGTACTTC
CASSLALGEETQYF
>NA|NA|TRBJ2-5|14|TRBV7-2
TGTGCCAGCAGCCCCCCAGGGGATCAAGAGACCCAGTACTTC
CASSPPGDQETQYF
>TRBD1|NA|TRBJ2-1|17|TRBV4-2
TGTGCCAGCAGCCAAGATTACAGGGGAGAGAGCTACAATGAGCAGTTCTTC
CASSQDYRGESYNEQFF
>NA|NA|TRBJ1-4|14|TRBV10-3
TGTGCCATCAATTTCGCAGATCGCAATGAAAAACTGTTTTTT
CAINFADRNEKLFF
>TRBD1|NA|TRBJ2-6|18|TRBV19
TGTGCCAGTAGGCCTCGGGGACAGGGGTTTCAGGGGGCCAACGTCCTGACTTTC
CASRPRGQGFQGANVLTF
>TRBD1|once|TRBJ1-2|13|TRBV2
TGTGCCAGCAACTTAGACAGGGTCCATGGCTACACCTTC
CASNLDRVHGYTF
>TRBD1|NA|TRBJ1-2|16|TRBV25-1
TGTGCCAGCAGTGATCCTACTTCCGGGACAGGGGATGGCTACACCTTC
CASSDPTSGTGDGYTF
>TRBD1|NA|TRBJ1-1|13|TRBV27
TGTGCCAGCAGTTGGCAGGGGGGCACTGAAGCTTTCTTT
CASSWQGGTEAFF
>NA|NA|TRBJ2-7|15|TRBV5-1
TGCGCCAGCAGCTCCCCGGGACAAAGAGGCTACGAGCAGTACTTC
CASSSPGQRGYEQYF